Listed below are T cell receptor beta chains from one sample, sequenced in a study of blood T cell repertoires in COVID-19. The data were produced by immunoSEQ multiplex PCR, yet TCRdb's version contains in-frame clones alone and is incomplete. The data show some 100,000 clones, around four fifths seen once. Material for sequencing was peripheral blood. The receptors derive from a woman between 70 and 85 years old with active or convalescent COVID-19. Both conserved end residues are part of each CDR3. Each record gives: V gene, J gene, D gene, clone size, CDR3 DNA, CDR3 protein. D genes are given only for firm matches. Size is omitted from some rows. Given values are once, few, many or a class for expanded clones.

v_gene: TRBV7-9; j_gene: TRBJ1-3; d_gene: TRBD1; abundance: few; CDR3nt: TGTGCCAGCAGCTTGGGGACAGCACCCTCTGGAAACACCATATATTTT; CDR3aa: CASSLGTAPSGNTIYF
v_gene: TRBV28; j_gene: TRBJ2-7; d_gene: -; abundance: -; CDR3nt: TGTGCCAGCAGTTTAATCCCTTCTTCGGGTCCCTACGAGCAGTACTTC; CDR3aa: CASSLIPSSGPYEQYF
v_gene: TRBV5-8; j_gene: TRBJ1-6; d_gene: -; abundance: -; CDR3nt: TGTGCCAGCACCCTAGAGACAGGTTATAATTCACCCCTCCACTTT; CDR3aa: CASTLETGYNSPLHF
v_gene: TRBV11-2; j_gene: TRBJ1-6; d_gene: -; abundance: -; CDR3nt: TGTGCCAGCAGCTTAGCCGGGGACAAATCACCCCTCCACTTT; CDR3aa: CASSLAGDKSPLHF
v_gene: TRBV10-3; j_gene: TRBJ2-1; d_gene: -; abundance: once; CDR3nt: TGTGCCATCAGTGCCATTTGGGCGGCGGGGGACACTTACAATGAGCAGTTCTTC; CDR3aa: CAISAIWAAGDTYNEQFF
v_gene: TRBV5-1; j_gene: TRBJ2-3; d_gene: TRBD2; abundance: once; CDR3nt: TGCGCCAGCAGCTGGAGCGGGGGTGGCGTGGATACGCAGTATTTT; CDR3aa: CASSWSGGGVDTQYF
v_gene: TRBV7-2; j_gene: TRBJ1-3; d_gene: -; abundance: -; CDR3nt: TGTGCCAGCAGCTTAGCTCAGGGAAACACCATATATTTT; CDR3aa: CASSLAQGNTIYF
v_gene: TRBV18; j_gene: TRBJ1-2; d_gene: -; abundance: -; CDR3nt: TGTGCCAGCTCACCGAGGCAGCCGGAGCTCTATGGCTACACCTTC; CDR3aa: CASSPRQPELYGYTF
v_gene: TRBV4-1; j_gene: TRBJ2-1; d_gene: -; abundance: -; CDR3nt: TGCGCCAGCAGTAAGGGGGTCTCCTACAATGAGCAGTTCTTC; CDR3aa: CASSKGVSYNEQFF
v_gene: TRBV28; j_gene: TRBJ1-4; d_gene: TRBD1; abundance: -; CDR3nt: TGTGCCAGCAGCTCTTGGACAGGGGAAGGGGGTAATGAAAAACTGTTTTTT; CDR3aa: CASSSWTGEGGNEKLFF
v_gene: TRBV7-2; j_gene: TRBJ1-2; d_gene: -; abundance: -; CDR3nt: TGTGCCAGCAGCTTACGATCTCGCAGGTCAGGAATCTATGGCTACACCTTC; CDR3aa: CASSLRSRRSGIYGYTF
v_gene: TRBV27; j_gene: TRBJ2-3; d_gene: -; abundance: -; CDR3nt: TGTGCCAGCAGTTTTCGACACCAGAGCACAGATACGCAGTATTTT; CDR3aa: CASSFRHQSTDTQYF
v_gene: TRBV18; j_gene: TRBJ2-7; d_gene: TRBD2; abundance: -; CDR3nt: TGTGCCAGCTCACCGGCTCGGGGGGGATTCAGGCCCTACGAGCAGTACTTC; CDR3aa: CASSPARGGFRPYEQYF
v_gene: TRBV2; j_gene: TRBJ1-3; d_gene: TRBD1; abundance: -; CDR3nt: TGTGCCAGCAGGGAGGACAGGGTCTCTGGAAACACCATATATTTT; CDR3aa: CASREDRVSGNTIYF
v_gene: TRBV18; j_gene: TRBJ1-1; d_gene: -; abundance: -; CDR3nt: TGTGCCAGCTCACCAGACCCGGGAGGCACTGAAGCTTTCTTT; CDR3aa: CASSPDPGGTEAFF
v_gene: TRBV9; j_gene: TRBJ2-3; d_gene: TRBD2; abundance: -; CDR3nt: TGTGCCAGCAGCCTAGCGGGGGGGCGATCTAGCACAGATACGCAGTATTTT; CDR3aa: CASSLAGGRSSTDTQYF
v_gene: TRBV6-5; j_gene: TRBJ1-2; d_gene: -; abundance: -; CDR3nt: TGTGCCACCACCACTTCCGCCTATGGCTACACCTTC; CDR3aa: CATTTSAYGYTF
v_gene: TRBV4-1; j_gene: TRBJ2-7; d_gene: TRBD2; abundance: -; CDR3nt: TGCGCCAGCAGCCGGGGACTAGCGGGCTCCTACGAGCAGTACTTC; CDR3aa: CASSRGLAGSYEQYF
v_gene: TRBV7-2; j_gene: TRBJ2-7; d_gene: -; abundance: -; CDR3nt: TGTGCCAGCAGCCGCAGGATAGACTACGAGCAGTACTTC; CDR3aa: CASSRRIDYEQYF
v_gene: TRBV7-2; j_gene: TRBJ2-2; d_gene: -; abundance: -; CDR3nt: TGTGCCAGCAGCTCGTTTCAGGGGACCTACACCGGGGAGCTGTTTTTT; CDR3aa: CASSSFQGTYTGELFF
v_gene: TRBV2; j_gene: TRBJ2-5; d_gene: TRBD1; abundance: -; CDR3nt: TGTGCCAGCATCGGACCGACAGGGGAGTCCCAAGAGACCCAGTACTTC; CDR3aa: CASIGPTGESQETQYF
v_gene: TRBV6-5; j_gene: TRBJ2-1; d_gene: -; abundance: -; CDR3nt: TGTGCCAGCAGTCGGGGGGCCCGGGATGAGCAGTTCTTC; CDR3aa: CASSRGARDEQFF
v_gene: TRBV12-3/TRBV12-4; j_gene: TRBJ1-1; d_gene: -; abundance: -; CDR3nt: TGTGCCAGCAGGGCCTTACGCACTGAAGCTTTCTTT; CDR3aa: CASRALRTEAFF
v_gene: TRBV19; j_gene: TRBJ1-4; d_gene: -; abundance: -; CDR3nt: TGTGCCAGTAGTACCTCTGGACAGTTGAGGGAAAAACTGTTTTTT; CDR3aa: CASSTSGQLREKLFF
v_gene: TRBV5-1; j_gene: TRBJ1-1; d_gene: -; abundance: -; CDR3nt: TGCGCCAGCAGCTCAACAGATAACACTGAAGCTTTCTTT; CDR3aa: CASSSTDNTEAFF
v_gene: TRBV9; j_gene: TRBJ2-2; d_gene: -; abundance: -; CDR3nt: TGTGCCAGCAGCGTCAGGGGGGTGGACACCGGGGAGCTGTTTTTT; CDR3aa: CASSVRGVDTGELFF
v_gene: TRBV5-1; j_gene: TRBJ2-5; d_gene: TRBD1; abundance: -; CDR3nt: TGCGCCAGCAGCTACGGGACAGGTCAAGAGACCCAGTACTTC; CDR3aa: CASSYGTGQETQYF
v_gene: TRBV4-1; j_gene: TRBJ1-2; d_gene: -; abundance: few; CDR3nt: TGCGCCAGCAGCCAAGTTGCTACCGGGAACTATGGCTACACCTTC; CDR3aa: CASSQVATGNYGYTF
v_gene: TRBV5-1; j_gene: TRBJ1-1; d_gene: -; abundance: few; CDR3nt: TGCGCCAGCAGCTTGAGGCCGGGAGAGGACACTGAAGCTTTCTTT; CDR3aa: CASSLRPGEDTEAFF
v_gene: TRBV5-4; j_gene: TRBJ1-2; d_gene: -; abundance: -; CDR3nt: TGTGCCAGCAGCTTGGAAGCAGGCTTCTATGGCTACACCTTC; CDR3aa: CASSLEAGFYGYTF
v_gene: TRBV27; j_gene: TRBJ1-2; d_gene: -; abundance: -; CDR3nt: TGTGCCAGCAGTTTTAGGAGGACCGAAACCTATGGCTACACCTTC; CDR3aa: CASSFRRTETYGYTF
v_gene: TRBV7-2; j_gene: TRBJ2-3; d_gene: TRBD2; abundance: once; CDR3nt: TGTGCCAGCAGCCCGTCGCGGGGGGGCCATACGCAGTATTTT; CDR3aa: CASSPSRGGHTQYF
v_gene: TRBV9; j_gene: TRBJ2-7; d_gene: -; abundance: -; CDR3nt: TGTGCCAGCAGCGAGAGTCTCTACTCCTACGAGCAGTACTTC; CDR3aa: CASSESLYSYEQYF
v_gene: TRBV3-1/TRBV3-2; j_gene: TRBJ2-2; d_gene: -; abundance: -; CDR3nt: TGTGCCAGCAGCCAACGACAGGCAAACACCGGGGAGCTGTTTTTT; CDR3aa: CASSQRQANTGELFF
v_gene: TRBV6-5; j_gene: TRBJ2-3; d_gene: -; abundance: -; CDR3nt: TGTGCCAGCAGCCGAACGCCTAGCATCGCAGATACGCAGTATTTT; CDR3aa: CASSRTPSIADTQYF
v_gene: TRBV19; j_gene: TRBJ1-1; d_gene: TRBD1; abundance: -; CDR3nt: TGTGCCAGTGCGACAGGGGACAATTGGAGGACTGAAGCTTTCTTT; CDR3aa: CASATGDNWRTEAFF
v_gene: TRBV7-9; j_gene: TRBJ2-1; d_gene: -; abundance: -; CDR3nt: TGTGCCAGCAGCTTAGCTTCAGGGGTGGTTGGTGAGCAGTTCTTC; CDR3aa: CASSLASGVVGEQFF
v_gene: TRBV2; j_gene: TRBJ2-5; d_gene: -; abundance: -; CDR3nt: TGTGCCAGCAGGAGTACAGGAACGCTTAAAGAGACCCAGTACTTC; CDR3aa: CASRSTGTLKETQYF
v_gene: TRBV7-2; j_gene: TRBJ1-2; d_gene: -; abundance: -; CDR3nt: TGTGCCAGCAGCTCTTTTGGCCTGGATGGCTACACCTTC; CDR3aa: CASSSFGLDGYTF
v_gene: TRBV1; j_gene: TRBJ2-4; d_gene: -; abundance: -; CDR3nt: TGCACCAGCAGCCACCGTTACACTAGCGGGGGTCTGAAAAACATTCAGTACTTC; CDR3aa: CTSSHRYTSGGLKNIQYF
v_gene: TRBV6-2/TRBV6-3; j_gene: TRBJ2-7; d_gene: -; abundance: -; CDR3nt: TGTGCCAGCAGTTGGGAGGTCTACGAGCAGTACTTC; CDR3aa: CASSWEVYEQYF
v_gene: TRBV7-2; j_gene: TRBJ2-3; d_gene: -; abundance: -; CDR3nt: TGTGCCAGCAGCCGGGATTATAGCACAGATACGCAGTATTTT; CDR3aa: CASSRDYSTDTQYF
v_gene: TRBV24-1; j_gene: TRBJ2-1; d_gene: TRBD2; abundance: -; CDR3nt: TGTGCCACCAGTGACTCAGCGGGGCCGGCGAATGAGCAGTTCTTC; CDR3aa: CATSDSAGPANEQFF
v_gene: TRBV7-9; j_gene: TRBJ2-1; d_gene: -; abundance: -; CDR3nt: TGTGCCAGCAGCTCGCAGGGGTACAATGAGCAGTTCTTC; CDR3aa: CASSSQGYNEQFF
v_gene: TRBV7-6; j_gene: TRBJ1-4; d_gene: -; abundance: -; CDR3nt: TGTGCCAGCAGCCCCCCTGAGGGCAGGGGCGGCGAAAAACTGTTTTTT; CDR3aa: CASSPPEGRGGEKLFF
v_gene: TRBV10-1; j_gene: TRBJ2-2; d_gene: TRBD1; abundance: -; CDR3nt: TGCGCCAGCAAGGAGGGACAGGGGAACACCGGGGAGCTGTTTTTT; CDR3aa: CASKEGQGNTGELFF
v_gene: TRBV27; j_gene: TRBJ1-4; d_gene: -; abundance: -; CDR3nt: TGTGCCAGCAGCCCGGGGGGGGGACCCCAACGGGATCTGTTTTTT; CDR3aa: CASSPGGGPQRDLFF
v_gene: TRBV7-9; j_gene: TRBJ2-5; d_gene: -; abundance: -; CDR3nt: TGTGCCAGCAGCTTAGCGGTCCGGGGTCGAGAGACCCAGTACTTC; CDR3aa: CASSLAVRGRETQYF
v_gene: TRBV4-2; j_gene: TRBJ1-5; d_gene: TRBD1; abundance: once; CDR3nt: TGTGCCAGCAGCCAAGAGACAGGGTCCAATCAGCCCCAGCATTTT; CDR3aa: CASSQETGSNQPQHF
v_gene: TRBV28; j_gene: TRBJ1-5; d_gene: -; abundance: -; CDR3nt: TGTGCCAGCGTCCGTGGGGCAAGCAATCAGCCCCAGCATTTT; CDR3aa: CASVRGASNQPQHF
v_gene: TRBV7-2; j_gene: TRBJ2-1; d_gene: TRBD2; abundance: -; CDR3nt: TGTGCCAGCAGCGCTCCGGGACTAGCTACTGAGCAGTTCTTC; CDR3aa: CASSAPGLATEQFF
v_gene: TRBV21-1; j_gene: TRBJ1-5; d_gene: -; abundance: -; CDR3nt: TGTGCCAGCAGCCGACCGGGGGGGCTTGGCAATCAGCCCCAGCATTTT; CDR3aa: CASSRPGGLGNQPQHF
v_gene: TRBV5-5; j_gene: TRBJ2-6; d_gene: -; abundance: -; CDR3nt: TGTGCCAGCAGATCCCAGGTGACTGGGGCCAACGTCCTGACTTTC; CDR3aa: CASRSQVTGANVLTF
v_gene: TRBV28; j_gene: TRBJ1-2; d_gene: TRBD1; abundance: few; CDR3nt: TGTGCCAGCACCCCCCTGAGACAGGGACGCCCTAACTATGGCTACACCTTC; CDR3aa: CASTPLRQGRPNYGYTF